These 26 T cell receptor beta chains were all obtained from the same sample, sequenced in a study of regulatory T cells in long-lasting Graves disease. Specified time point: persistent/refractory GD, antithyroid drugs over 5 years with positive TRAb. Making the TCR library involved RNA that had been extracted from PBMCs. Investigators prepared the TCR beta libraries by applying iRepertoire HTBI primers and Arm-PCR of CDR3 regions. Via MiXCR, TCRdb re-called the multiplex PCR reads, giving one row per CDR3 protein. The repertoire includes 400,000 to 600,000 distinct CDR3 sequences, roughly a fifth of them detected once, and roughly 7.1% sits in the top ten. The material sequenced was peripheral blood mononuclear cells (PBMCs), taken when the disease was refractory, from a patient treated with antithyroid drugs. The origin of the receptors is a female donor with Graves disease.

The rearrangement joins TRBV29-1 to TRBJ1-1; D remains unclear. Trimming cost V 5 bases and J 7 bases, with 14 bases left between them. This CDR3 region has 12 residues. Germline V gene sequence: CDR1 SQVTM, CDR2 ANQGSEA. The CDR3 sequence: CSVTGSGIEAFF. CDR3 in DNA: TGCAGCGTTACCGGAAGCGGGATTGAAGCTTTCTTT.

The CDR3 sequence is CASSLGTGRPYEQYF. In DNA form, the CDR3 reads TGTGCCAGCAGCTTAGGGACAGGGAGGCCCTACGAGCAGTACTTC. This chain uses TRBV11-1 with TRBJ2-7; 8 bases align to TRBD1. This CDR3 comprises 15 residues. Unmatched junction bases numbered 4, after V lost 1 base and J lost 2 bases. Germline CDR1 SGHAT, CDR2 FQDESV (reference sequence).

This clonotype was detected only a few times. The gene calls are TRBV6-2 or TRBV6-3 and TRBJ1-6; no clear D gene. With 6 bases removed from V and 10 bases from J, the gap between germline ends came to 19 bases. The length of the CDR3 is 15 residues. Germline V lookup: CDR1 MNHEY, CDR2 SVGEGT. CDR3 DNA sequence: TGTGCCAGCAGCCCGACGGAGGCTGGGTTCTCACCCCTCCACTTT. It codes for CASSPTEAGFSPLHF.

This clonotype was recorded at least ten times. This rearrangement joins TRBV7-2 to TRBJ2-5, with D tentatively TRBD2 (6 bases). V was shortened by 3 bases and J by 5 bases, with 13 bases between the two germline ends. The CDR3 length is 14 residues. Germline V CDR1 and CDR2: SGHTA, FQGNSA. The CDR3: CASSFSSVQETQYF. CDR3 nucleotides: TGTGCCAGCAGCTTCTCTAGCGTGCAGGAGACCCAGTACTTC.

With respect to this clonotype: It may be a read error: a sequence one base away is much more abundant. The V and J genes are TRBV5-5 and TRBJ2-5, with D perhaps matching TRBD2 (6 bases). The CDR3 is made up of 15 amino acids. V lost 1 base and J lost 5, with 15 bases in between. CDR1 SGHKS and CDR2 YYEKEE come from the germline V gene (reference sequence). CDR3 protein: CASSLYSGLRETQYF. The CDR3 DNA reads TGTGCCAGCAGCTTGTATAGCGGCTTGAGGGAGACCCAGTACTTC.

A note on this clonotype: A read error may account for a junction end that differs from germline. V gene TRBV3-1 combines with J gene TRBJ1-4, with D perhaps TRBD1 (5 bases). The CDR3 covers 14 residues. The germline V gene has CDR1 LGHDT and CDR2 YNNKEL (reference sequence). CDR3 loop: CASSQLGVNEKPFF. CDR3 in DNA: TGTGCCAGCAGCCAACTAGGGGTCAATGAAAAACCGTTTTTT.

The table lists this clonotype with a few counts. CDR3 coding DNA: TGTGCCAGCAGCTCTCGAGGGGGACAGGGGGACGGAAACACCATATATTTT. This translates into CASSSRGGQGDGNTIYF. J is TRBJ1-3 and V is TRBV11-3; 11 nucleotides match TRBD1. The length of the CDR3 is 17 residues. The junction had 9 bases not matched to a gene; V was cut back by 4 bases and J by 4 bases. Germline loops: CDR1 SGHNT, CDR2 YENEEA.

This clonotype turned up a few times. This chain links TRBV7-2 with TRBJ1-4; no definite D call. The V end was cut by 1 base, the J end by 1 base, with 7 bases between. The CDR3 is 15 residues long. The germline V gene encodes CDR1 SGHTA and CDR2 FQGNSA. CDR3 loop: CASSLVMGTNEKLFF. CDR3 coding DNA: TGTGCCAGCAGCTTAGTAATGGGAACTAATGAAAAACTGTTTTTT.

The chain links TRBV27 to TRBJ2-5; D remains unclear. The CDR3 extends over 13 amino acids. V lost 7 bases and J 3 bases, leaving 12 bases between the germline ends. Germline V gene sequence: CDR1 MNHEY, CDR2 SMNVEV (reference sequence). The CDR3 region is CASTPDGKETQYF. In nucleotides, the CDR3 is TGTGCCAGCACCCCCGACGGAAAAGAGACCCAGTACTTC.

The chain combines TRBV13 with TRBJ2-5; 7 bases line up with TRBD1. CDR1 PRHDT and CDR2 FYEKMQ come from the germline V gene (reference sequence). Germline trimming cut 4 bases from V and 5 bases from J; bases unmatched to any gene: 7. The CDR3 is made up of 14 amino acids. The CDR3 sequence: CASSYTGEGETQYF. CDR3 in DNA: TGTGCCAGCAGCTACACAGGGGAAGGGGAGACCCAGTACTTC.

At least ten counts were recorded for this clonotype. This chain uses TRBV28 with TRBJ1-1; D may be TRBD1 (5 bases). Trimming stripped 10 bases from V and 2 bases from J, with 11 bases between. This CDR3 region has 12 residues. CDR1 is MDHEN and CDR2 is SYDVKM in the germline V gene. The CDR3 coding sequence is TGTGCCACAGAGACAGACAACACTGAAGCTTTCTTT. This sequence encodes CATETDNTEAFF. The full variable domain, rest sourced from reference TRBV28 and TRBJ1-1, is DVKVTQSSRYLVKRTGEKVFLECVQDMDHENMFWYRQDPGLGLRLIYFSYDVKMKEKGDIPEGYSVSREKKERFSLILESASTNQTSMYLCATETDNTEAFFGQGTRLTVV.

This clonotype was picked up many times. This chain joins TRBV20-1 and TRBJ1-4, with D unresolved. From germline, CDR1 is DFQATT and CDR2 SNEGSKA (reference sequence). The V end was cut by 1 base, the J end by 7 bases, with 7 bases between. The CDR3 spans 12 residues. The CDR3 loop is CSARVVAEKLFF. CDR3 in DNA: TGCAGTGCTAGAGTTGTGGCTGAAAAACTGTTTTTT.

This chain links TRBV28 with TRBJ2-1, with 9 bases identical to TRBD2. The germline CDR1 and CDR2 sequences are MDHEN and SYDVKM. V trimming: 8 bases; J trimming: 4 bases; junction bases outside the gene matches: 9. This CDR3 comprises 15 residues. CDR3 residues: CASLRTSAKYNEQFF. Here the CDR3 DNA reads TGTGCCAGCCTCCGGACTAGCGCAAAGTACAATGAGCAGTTCTTC.

About this clonotype itself: Germline is not matched at one junction end, which may reflect a read error. The chain is built from TRBV7-2 and TRBJ2-5; 9 bases are shared with TRBD2. This CDR3 spans 16 amino acids. The germline V gene encodes CDR1 SGHTA and CDR2 FQGNSA. The DNA for the CDR3 is TGTGCCAGCAGCTTTGGGGGACTAGCTCCGCAAGAGACCCGGTACTTC. Encoded protein: CASSFGGLAPQETRYF.

This sequence joins TRBV30 and TRBJ1-1; TRBD1 is a possible D gene (5 bases). The CDR3 length is 15 residues. Germline values: CDR1 GTSNPN, CDR2 SVGIG (reference sequence). V lost 1 base and J 0 bases, leaving 12 bases between the germline ends. The CDR3 is CAWSAGGGMNTEAFF. CDR3 bases: TGTGCCTGGAGTGCCGGGGGTGGGATGAACACTGAAGCTTTCTTT.

V and J are TRBV29-1 and TRBJ1-2; 7 positions match TRBD1. Trimming took 1 base from V and 7 from J; bases not matched to a gene: 9. Germline CDR1 SQVTM, CDR2 ANQGSEA. CDR3 length: 14 amino acids. In DNA, the CDR3 is TGCAGCGTTGAAGTCCCCACCCAGGGGGGTGGCTACACCTTC. This encodes CSVEVPTQGGGYTF.

This clonotype was observed many times. The V gene is TRBV19, the J gene TRBJ1-2, with 9 bases fitting TRBD1. V was pared by 7 bases and J by 9 bases, with 18 bases of the junction left unmatched. The CDR3 has 16 residues. CDR1 and CDR2 (germline): LNHDA, SQIVND (reference sequence). The chain's CDR3 is CASTDYHSGTGNRYTF. CDR3 sequence (DNA): TGTGCCAGTACCGACTACCATTCCGGGACAGGGAACCGCTACACCTTC. The full variable domain, in which reference TRBV19 and TRBJ1-2 provide the parts outside the CDR3, is DGGITQSPKYLFRKEGQNVTLSCEQNLNHDAMYWYRQDPGQGLRLIYYSQIVNDFQKGDIAEGYSVSREKKESFPLTVTSAQKNPTAFYLCASTDYHSGTGNRYTFGSGTRLTVV.

V and J are TRBV9 and TRBJ1-6; D is undetermined. Germline values: CDR1 SGDLS, CDR2 YYNGEE. This CDR3 has 15 residues. Trimming removed 3 bases at V and 0 bases at J, with 7 bases between. The CDR3 sequence is CASSARHSYNSPLHF. The CDR3 DNA reads TGTGCCAGCAGCGCCCGGCACTCCTATAATTCACCCCTCCACTTT.

The V call is TRBV20-1, the J call TRBJ2-7; D ambiguous. This CDR3 is 15 amino acids long. Trimming pared 0 bases from V and 2 bases from J, leaving 14 bases between. Germline V gene lookup returns CDR1 DFQATT and CDR2 SNEGSKA (reference sequence). The CDR3 spells CSARDFRTDPYEQYF. Here the CDR3 DNA reads TGCAGTGCTAGAGATTTTAGAACGGACCCCTACGAGCAGTACTTC.

This clonotype was observed many times. This rearrangement joins TRBV12-3 or TRBV12-4 to TRBJ1-5, with TRBD1 identical over 12 bases. This CDR3 region has 14 residues. J was trimmed by 5 bases and V by 7 bases; bases with no gene match: 3. This CDR3 is CASTGTGGHQPQHF. The CDR3 region has the DNA TGTGCCAGCACTGGGACAGGGGGCCATCAGCCCCAGCATTTT.

This clonotype was counted between two and nine times. CDR3 bases: TGTGCCAGCAGTTTTCGGGGTGTAGCCAAAAACATTCAGTACTTC. Encoded protein: CASSFRGVAKNIQYF. The rearrangement joins TRBV28 to TRBJ2-4; TRBD2 might be the D (5 bases). The V gene's germline CDR1 is MDHEN and CDR2 SYDVKM. The V gene lost 3 bases and the J gene lost 0 bases, with 9 bases spanning the gap. CDR3 length: 15 residues.

V and J are TRBV7-2 and TRBJ1-2, with D maybe TRBD1 (5 bases). The germline V gene has CDR1 SGHTA and CDR2 FQGNSA. CDR3 size: 15 residues. V lost 1 base, J lost 6 bases, and 15 bases lay in between. The CDR3 is CASSLGSGQVDGYTF. The CDR3 region has the DNA TGTGCCAGCAGCTTAGGCTCAGGGCAGGTAGATGGCTACACCTTC.

This clonotype has more than one count but fewer than ten. For the CDR3, the DNA is TGCAGTGCTCGGGACAGAGGGATGAACACTGAAGCTTTCTTT. Encoded protein: CSARDRGMNTEAFF. This chain connects TRBV20-1 to TRBJ1-1; 7 bases line up with TRBD1. This CDR3 is 14 amino acids long. With 5 bases clipped from V and 0 bases from J, the junction kept 6 bases outside the gene matches. Germline loops: CDR1 DFQATT, CDR2 SNEGSKA (reference sequence).

This clonotype was detected only a few times. The rearrangement uses TRBV12-3 or TRBV12-4 and TRBJ2-7, with a tentative D call TRBD2 (5 bases). This CDR3 has 14 residues. Trimming took off 2 bases at V and 6 bases at J, with 14 bases between the two ends. CDR3 sequence: CASSLSSGPLEQYF. CDR3 bases: TGTGCCAGCAGTTTATCCAGCGGCCCCCTCGAGCAGTACTTC.

There are a few counts of this clonotype. This sequence joins TRBV29-1 and TRBJ2-5; D is undetermined. Trimming pared 6 bases from V and 3 bases from J, leaving 20 bases between. This CDR3 has 15 residues. Germline CDR1 reads SQVTM; CDR2 reads ANQGSEA. CDR3 loop: CSVRKAKHLKETQYF. CDR3 coding DNA: TGCAGCGTACGAAAGGCCAAGCACCTTAAAGAGACCCAGTACTTC.

This clonotype came up many times. The chain is built from TRBV2 and TRBJ1-1, with D possibly matching TRBD1 (5 bases). Trimming stripped 4 bases from V and 8 bases from J, with 8 bases between. Germline CDR1 and CDR2: SNHLY and FYNNEI. The CDR3 has 11 residues. The CDR3: CASSVWDEAFF. Here the CDR3 DNA reads TGTGCCAGCAGTGTCTGGGACGAAGCTTTCTTT.